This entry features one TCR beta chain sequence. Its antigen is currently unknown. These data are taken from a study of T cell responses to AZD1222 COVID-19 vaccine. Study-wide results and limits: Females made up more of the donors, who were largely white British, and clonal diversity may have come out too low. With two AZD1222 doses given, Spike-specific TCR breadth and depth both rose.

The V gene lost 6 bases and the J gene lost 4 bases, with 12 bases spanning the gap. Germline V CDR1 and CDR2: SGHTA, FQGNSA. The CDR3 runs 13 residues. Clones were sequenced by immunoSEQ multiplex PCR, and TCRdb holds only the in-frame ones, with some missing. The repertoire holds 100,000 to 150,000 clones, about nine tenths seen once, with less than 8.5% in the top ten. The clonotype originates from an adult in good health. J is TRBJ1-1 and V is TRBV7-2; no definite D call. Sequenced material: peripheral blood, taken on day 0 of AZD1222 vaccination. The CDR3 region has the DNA TGTGCCAGCAGGGAGGAACTTCGCACTGAAGCTTTCTTT. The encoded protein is CASREELRTEAFF. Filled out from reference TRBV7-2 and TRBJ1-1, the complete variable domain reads GAGVSQSPSNKVTEKGKDVELRCDPISGHTALYWYRQSLGQGLEFLIYFQGNSAPDKSGLPSDRFSAERTGGSVSTLTIQRTQQEDSAVYLCASREELRTEAFFGQGTRLTVV.